This T cell receptor (beta chain) was sequenced for a study of CD8 T cells in Susac syndrome. Germline V gene lookup returns CDR1 LGHNA and CDR2 YNFKEQ. The germline V and J ends were trimmed by 0 bases and 8 bases, with 13 bases remaining between them. CDR3 length: 14 residues. Findings of the study overall: Clonal expansion did not appear in Susac syndrome CD4+ T cell repertoires.

RNA in amounts of roughly 0.5 to 1 ug was reverse transcribed with random hexamers. The authors amplified TCR beta CDR3 across 54 Vbeta and 13 Jbeta using immunoSEQ multiplex PCR. TCRdb re-derived calls from the immunoSEQ multiplex PCR reads in MiXCR, one entry per CDR3 protein. In the table there are 150,000 to 200,000 distinct CDR3 sequences, roughly 91% of which are singletons. The sequenced target, TCR beta, came from blood CD8+ and CD4+ T cells. Patients having Susac syndrome satisfied recently defined diagnostic criteria for definite or probable disease. A word on this clonotype: Its antigen remains unknown.

The rearrangement links TRBV4-2 to TRBJ1-2; D gene ambiguous. The specimen sequenced was CD4+ T cells from PBMCs. The TCR sequence derives from a human donor with Susac syndrome. CDR3 protein: CASSQEKSPRGYTF. For the CDR3, the DNA is TGTGCCAGCAGCCAAGAAAAGTCGCCTAGGGGCTACACCTTC.